One sample yielded the 21 T cell receptor beta chains listed below, sequenced in a study of cytomegalovirus exposure and HLA in healthy donors. PCR used 60 Vbeta primers and 13 Jbeta primers. Sequencing was performed with immunoSEQ multiplex PCR; in TCRdb, only in-frame clones are kept and a portion is missing. Among about 200,000 clones, 75% to 90% were seen once, and the ten largest hold around 1%. Input material: PBMCs. Every receptor here comes from a boy aged 2 to 9 in good health and CMV-seronegative.

The V and J genes are TRBV28 and TRBJ2-5, with unresolved D. With the DNA end fitting TRBJ2-7 better, the J assignment may be wrong. The CDR3 runs to 11 residues. Looked up from germline, CDR1 is MDHEN and CDR2 is SYDVKM. The CDR3 spells CASSPNYEQYF. The CDR3 DNA reads TGTGCCAGCAGTCCAAACTACGAGCAGTACTTC.

Concerning this clone: Different DNA sequences within this sample yield the same CDR3. This chain uses TRBV19 with TRBJ1-1; possible D gene TRBD1, 5 bases. From germline, CDR1 is LNHDA and CDR2 SQIVND (reference sequence). Trimming pared 1 base from V and 5 bases from J, leaving 8 bases between. There are 13 residues in the CDR3. CDR3 residues: CASSIGGGTEAFF. CDR3 sequence (DNA): TGTGCCAGTAGTATAGGCGGGGGAACTGAAGCTTTCTTT.

The rearrangement links TRBV28 to TRBJ2-7; 8 nucleotides line up with TRBD1. The CDR3 sequence is 13 residues long. Germline CDR1 is MDHEN and CDR2 is SYDVKM. J was trimmed by 9 bases and V by 5 bases; bases with no gene match: 9. CDR3 sequence reads: CASSRPDRGRQYF. The CDR3 DNA sequence: TGTGCCAGCAGTCGTCCCGACAGGGGACGGCAGTACTTC.

The gene calls are TRBV27 and TRBJ1-4; a possible D gene is TRBD1 (6 bases). V gave up 6 bases and J gave up 0 bases, with 14 bases separating them. The CDR3 has 16 residues. The V gene's germline CDR1 is MNHEY and CDR2 SMNVEV (reference sequence). The CDR3 sequence is CASSSFPGATNEKLFF. CDR3 DNA sequence: TGTGCCAGCAGCTCCTTCCCAGGGGCAACTAATGAAAAACTGTTTTTT.

The chain combines TRBV6-6 with TRBJ1-4, with 8 bases fitting TRBD1. CDR1 MNHNY and CDR2 SVGAGI come from the germline V gene (reference sequence). V shed 6 bases and J 3 bases; nucleotides not matched to a gene: 9. The CDR3 extends over 16 amino acids. CDR3 in amino acids: CASSRPRGRPNEKLFF. In DNA form, the CDR3 reads TGTGCCAGCAGCCGGCCCAGGGGGCGTCCTAATGAAAAACTGTTTTTT.

V and J are TRBV7-9 and TRBJ1-1; TRBD1 might be the D (6 bases). The V and J ends lost 4 bases and 6 bases respectively, with 15 bases between them. The germline gives CDR1 SEHNR, CDR2 FQNEAQ (reference sequence). CDR3 length: 14 residues. CDR3 region: CASSWSFRGSEAFF. The CDR3 coding sequence is TGTGCCAGCAGCTGGTCCTTCAGGGGCTCTGAAGCTTTCTTT.

The chain employs TRBV2 and TRBJ2-1; D remains ambiguous. The V gene lost 6 bases and the J gene lost 12 bases, with 12 bases spanning the gap. Germline V lookup: CDR1 SNHLY, CDR2 FYNNEI. The CDR3 sequence is 11 residues long. The CDR3 reads CASRAASGQFF. DNA for the CDR3: TGTGCCAGCAGAGCCGCCTCGGGGCAGTTCTTC.

The rearrangement joins TRBV12-5 to TRBJ2-7; D gene ambiguous. This CDR3 region has 12 residues. V lost 4 bases, J lost 6 bases, and 10 bases lay in between. Per germline, CDR1 LGHNT and CDR2 FRNRAP. The CDR3 protein is CASGSGLTEQYF. CDR3 bases: TGTGCTAGTGGTTCAGGCTTGACCGAGCAGTACTTC. Based on the CDR3 plus reference TRBV12-5 and TRBJ2-7, the full variable domain is DARVTQTPRHKVTEMGQEVTMRCQPILGHNTVFWYRQTMMQGLELLAYFRNRAPLDDSGMPKDRFSAEMPDATLATLKIQPSEPRDSAVYFCASGSGLTEQYFGPGTRLTVT.

The chain joins TRBV30 to TRBJ2-5, with D possibly being TRBD1 (6 bases). Trimming took off 2 bases at V and 5 bases at J, with 15 bases between the two ends. The CDR3 has 14 amino acids. Germline CDR1 is GTSNPN and CDR2 is SVGIG (reference sequence). The CDR3 loop is CAWSIRTVRETQYF. The CDR3 DNA is TGTGCCTGGAGTATAAGGACAGTTCGGGAGACCCAGTACTTC. Drawing the rest from reference TRBV30 and TRBJ2-5, the complete variable domain is SQTIHQWPATLVQPVGSPLSLECTVEGTSNPNLYWYRQAAGRGLQLLFYSVGIGQISSEVPQNLSASRPQDRQFILSSKKLLLSDSGFYLCAWSIRTVRETQYFGPGTRLLVL.

In its sample, this clone was seen a few times. The rearrangement joins TRBV2 to TRBJ1-1; D may be TRBD1 (6 bases). The CDR3 is made up of 14 amino acids. From germline, CDR1 is SNHLY and CDR2 FYNNEI. Trimming shortened V by 4 bases and J by 0 bases, and 9 bases separated the two germline ends. The CDR3 spells CASSAGQLNTEAFF. CDR3 nucleotides: TGTGCCAGCAGTGCCGGACAGTTGAACACTGAAGCTTTCTTT.

The J gene is TRBJ2-7, the V gene TRBV7-2, with 12 positions matching TRBD1. CDR3 length: 15 residues. Germline V gives CDR1 SGHTA, CDR2 FQGNSA. V trimming: 0 bases; J trimming: 7 bases; junction bases outside the gene matches: 4. DNA for the CDR3: TGTGCCAGCAGCTTAGCGGGACAGGGGGCGGGAGAGCAGTACTTC. It encodes CASSLAGQGAGEQYF.

This clone appeared a few times. The rearrangement links TRBV19 to TRBJ1-4, with 8 bases that match TRBD1. Germline V gene lookup returns CDR1 LNHDA and CDR2 SQIVND (reference sequence). The junction had 11 bases not matched to a gene; V was cut back by 6 bases and J by 8 bases. This CDR3 contains 15 residues. The CDR3 DNA sequence: TGTGCCAGTAGCCCTGGACAGGGAGGGAGAGAAAAACTGTTTTTT. This codes for CASSPGQGGREKLFF. The whole variable domain, filled in from reference TRBV19 and TRBJ1-4, reads DGGITQSPKYLFRKEGQNVTLSCEQNLNHDAMYWYRQDPGQGLRLIYYSQIVNDFQKGDIAEGYSVSREKKESFPLTVTSAQKNPTAFYLCASSPGQGGREKLFFGSGTQLSVL.

This chain links TRBV19 with TRBJ1-2, with 10 positions matching TRBD1. Germline V gene data show CDR1 as LNHDA and CDR2 as SQIVND (reference sequence). The CDR3 is 15 residues long. J gave up 2 bases and V 3 bases, and 3 bases lay outside the gene matches. The DNA for the CDR3 is TGTGCCAGTAGTATGGGACAGGGGTTAAACTATGGCTACACCTTC. It translates to CASSMGQGLNYGYTF.

The V and J genes are TRBV7-3 and TRBJ2-2; D gene uncertain. Trimming removed 3 bases from V and 3 bases from J, with 5 bases in between. The CDR3 has 13 residues. Looked up from germline, CDR1 is SGHTA and CDR2 is FQGTGA. CDR3 coding DNA: TGTGCCAGCAGCTTGTCGGACACCGGGGAGCTGTTTTTT. Its translation is CASSLSDTGELFF. The whole variable domain, remainder taken from reference TRBV7-3 and TRBJ2-2, is GAGVSQTPSNKVTEKGKYVELRCDPISGHTALYWYRQSLGQGPEFLIYFQGTGAADDSGLPNDRFFAVRPEGSVSTLKIQRTERGDSAVYLCASSLSDTGELFFGEGSRLTVL.

The sample holds a few counts of this clone. The rearrangement joins TRBV6-1 to TRBJ1-5; the D gene is possibly TRBD1 (5 bases). V lost 3 bases, J lost 4 bases, and 7 bases lay in between. Germline CDR1 MNHNS, CDR2 SASEGT. This CDR3 has 13 residues. The CDR3 DNA reads as TGTGCCAGCAGTGAGGCAGGGAATCAGCCCCAGCATTTT. Amino acids: CASSEAGNQPQHF.

This clone was seen a handful of times. This sequence joins TRBV7-9 and TRBJ1-5, with TRBD1 identical over 8 bases. CDR1 and CDR2 (germline): SEHNR, FQNEAQ (reference sequence). This CDR3 is built from 11 residues. Unmatched junction bases numbered 7, after V lost 5 bases and J lost 16 bases. CDR3 residues: CASSLGQGLHF. DNA for the CDR3: TGTGCCAGCAGCCTAGGACAGGGCCTTCATTTT.

The chain carries TRBV19 and TRBJ1-4; 7 nucleotides agree with TRBD1. CDR1 is LNHDA and CDR2 is SQIVND in the germline V gene (reference sequence). Trimming cost V 6 bases and J 2 bases; bases outside gene matches: 15. The CDR3 runs to 18 residues. The CDR3 protein is CASSPEGGGLRTNEKLFF. Written as DNA, the CDR3 is TGTGCCAGTAGCCCTGAAGGGGGCGGATTGCGGACTAATGAAAAACTGTTTTTT.

The sample holds one count of this clone. This chain joins TRBV5-4 and TRBJ2-7, with 8 bases matching TRBD2. The junction had 5 bases not matched to a gene; V was cut back by 4 bases and J by 5 bases. This CDR3 is built from 13 residues. The germline V gene has CDR1 SGHNT and CDR2 YYREEE (reference sequence). Here the CDR3 reads CASSGPGGDEQYF. The DNA of the CDR3 is TGTGCCAGCAGCGGCCCCGGGGGGGACGAGCAGTACTTC.

This clone was detected a few times. The CDR3 protein is CAIFFRGLAGGELFF. The CDR3, as DNA: TGTGCCATCTTCTTTCGGGGACTAGCGGGCGGGGAGCTGTTTTTT. The chain joins TRBV6-1 to TRBJ2-2; 12 nucleotides line up with TRBD2. CDR3 length: 15 residues. V gave up 10 bases and J gave up 7 bases; unmatched junction bases: 10. Germline loops: CDR1 MNHNS, CDR2 SASEGT.

In this sample, this clone turned up once. This rearrangement joins TRBV30 to TRBJ2-1; tentative D call: TRBD1 (6 bases). Germline loops: CDR1 GTSNPN, CDR2 SVGIG (reference sequence). The CDR3 is 11 residues long. V was cut by 8 bases and J by 4 bases, with 9 bases left in between. The CDR3 loop reads CASQGYNEQFF. The CDR3 DNA follows: TGTGCCAGCCAGGGGTACAATGAGCAGTTCTTC. The whole variable domain, remainder taken from reference TRBV30 and TRBJ2-1, is SQTIHQWPATLVQPVGSPLSLECTVEGTSNPNLYWYRQAAGRGLQLLFYSVGIGQISSEVPQNLSASRPQDRQFILSSKKLLLSDSGFYLCASQGYNEQFFGPGTRLTVL.

The rearrangement links TRBV2 to TRBJ1-1; D may be TRBD1 (5 bases). Germline V gene data show CDR1 as SNHLY and CDR2 as FYNNEI. V was trimmed by 9 bases and J by 1 base, leaving 12 bases between them. The CDR3 runs to 13 residues. Here the CDR3 reads CARSQGRNTEAFF. In DNA form, the CDR3 reads TGTGCCAGATCCCAGGGTAGGAACACTGAAGCTTTCTTT.